This T cell receptor (beta chain) was retrieved from a study of memory CD4+ T cells and cytomegalovirus serostatus. Germline CDR1 reads KGHSH; CDR2 reads LQKENI. CDR3 length: 17 amino acids. Unmatched junction bases numbered 14, after V lost 2 bases and J lost 10 bases. Concerning this clone: What it recognizes is unknown.

Data came from immunoSEQ multiplex PCR; TCRdb stores just in-frame clones and leaves some out. The sample yields 40,000 to 55,000 clones, roughly 74% seen once. The study's findings and limits: Of under 200 reported CMV TCRbeta sequences, about 70 were found in memory CD4+ repertoires.

The sort gate was single viable CD3+CD4+CD8-CD45RO+ cells for memory CD4+ T cells. The sequence came from an adult in good health and CMV-seropositive. The chain combines TRBV18 with TRBJ2-1; 10 bases align to TRBD2. Sequenced material: memory CD4+ T cells from blood. The CDR3, as DNA: TGTGCCAGCTCACCAGGAAGCGGGGGGGCCAAGGGCGGAGAGCAGTTCTTC. Its translation: CASSPGSGGAKGGEQFF.